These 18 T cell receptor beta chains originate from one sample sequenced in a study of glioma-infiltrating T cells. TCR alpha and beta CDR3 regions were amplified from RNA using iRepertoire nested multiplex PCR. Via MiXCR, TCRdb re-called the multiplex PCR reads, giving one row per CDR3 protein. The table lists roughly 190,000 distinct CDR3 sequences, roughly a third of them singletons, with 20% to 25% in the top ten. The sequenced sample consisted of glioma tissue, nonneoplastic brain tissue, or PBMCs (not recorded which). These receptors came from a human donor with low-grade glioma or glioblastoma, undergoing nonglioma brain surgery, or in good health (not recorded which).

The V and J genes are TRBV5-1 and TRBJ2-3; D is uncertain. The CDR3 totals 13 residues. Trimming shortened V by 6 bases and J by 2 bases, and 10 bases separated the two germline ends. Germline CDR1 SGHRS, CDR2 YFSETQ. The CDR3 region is CASMERFTDTQYF. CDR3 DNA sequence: TGCGCCAGCATGGAGCGTTTCACAGATACGCAGTATTTT.

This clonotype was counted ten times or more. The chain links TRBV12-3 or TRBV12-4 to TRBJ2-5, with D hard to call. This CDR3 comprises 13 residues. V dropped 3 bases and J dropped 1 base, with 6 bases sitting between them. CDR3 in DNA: TGTGCCAGCAGTTTCGGGTTCCAAGAGACCCAGTACTTC. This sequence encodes CASSFGFQETQYF.

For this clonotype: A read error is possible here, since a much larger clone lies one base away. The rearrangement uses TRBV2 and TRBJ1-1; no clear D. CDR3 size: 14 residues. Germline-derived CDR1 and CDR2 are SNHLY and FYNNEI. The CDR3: CASSEGDWNTEALF. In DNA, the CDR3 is TGTGCCAGCAGTGAAGGGGATTGGAACACTGAAGCTTTATTT. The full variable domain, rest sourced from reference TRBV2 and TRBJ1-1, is EPEVTQTPSHQVTQMGQEVILRCVPISNHLYFYWYRQILGQKVEFLVSFYNNEISEKSEIFDDQFSVERPDGSNFTLKIRSTKLEDSAMYFCASSEGDWNTEALFGQGTRLTVV.

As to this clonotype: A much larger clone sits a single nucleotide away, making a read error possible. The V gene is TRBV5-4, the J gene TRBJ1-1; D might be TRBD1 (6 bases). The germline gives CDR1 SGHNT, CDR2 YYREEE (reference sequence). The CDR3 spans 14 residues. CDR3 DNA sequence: TGTTCCAGCAGCTTGGTCCAGGGGCCCACTGAAGCTTTCTTT. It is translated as CSSSLVQGPTEAFF.

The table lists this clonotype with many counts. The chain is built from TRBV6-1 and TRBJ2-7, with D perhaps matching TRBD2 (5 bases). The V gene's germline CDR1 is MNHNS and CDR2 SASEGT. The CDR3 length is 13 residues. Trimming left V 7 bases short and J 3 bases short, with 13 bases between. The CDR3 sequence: CASTRGSSYEQYF. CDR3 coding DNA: TGTGCCAGCACCCGGGGTAGCAGCTACGAGCAGTACTTC.

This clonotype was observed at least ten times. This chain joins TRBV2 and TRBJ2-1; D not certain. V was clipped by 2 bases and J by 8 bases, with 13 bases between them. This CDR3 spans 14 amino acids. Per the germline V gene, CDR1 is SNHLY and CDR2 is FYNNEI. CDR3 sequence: CASSERRIGDEQFF. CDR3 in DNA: TGTGCCAGCAGTGAAAGACGGATTGGGGATGAGCAGTTCTTC.

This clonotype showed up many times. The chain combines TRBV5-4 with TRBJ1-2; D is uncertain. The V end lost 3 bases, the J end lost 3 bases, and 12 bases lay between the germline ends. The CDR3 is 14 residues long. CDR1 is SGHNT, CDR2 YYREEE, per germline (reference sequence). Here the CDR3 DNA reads TGTGCCAGCAGCTCCCTTTGGACGGACTATGGCTACACCTTC. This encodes CASSSLWTDYGYTF.

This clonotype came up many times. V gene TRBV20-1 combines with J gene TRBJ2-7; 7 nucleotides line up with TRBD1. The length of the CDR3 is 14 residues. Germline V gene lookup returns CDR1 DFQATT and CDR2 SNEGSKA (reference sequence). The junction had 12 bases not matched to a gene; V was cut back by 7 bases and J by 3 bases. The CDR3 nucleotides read TGCAGTGTTCAGGGACAGAGGGGATTCTACGAGCAGTACTTC. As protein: CSVQGQRGFYEQYF.

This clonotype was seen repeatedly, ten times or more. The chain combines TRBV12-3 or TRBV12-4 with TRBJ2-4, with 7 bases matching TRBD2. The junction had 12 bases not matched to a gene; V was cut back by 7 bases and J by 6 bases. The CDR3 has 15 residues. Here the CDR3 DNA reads TGTGCCAGCAAACCAAGCGGGATCTTGAGAAACATTCAGTACTTC. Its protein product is CASKPSGILRNIQYF.

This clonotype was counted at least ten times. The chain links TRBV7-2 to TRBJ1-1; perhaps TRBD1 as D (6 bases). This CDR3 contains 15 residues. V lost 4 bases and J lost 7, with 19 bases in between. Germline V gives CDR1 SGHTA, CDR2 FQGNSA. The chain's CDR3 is CASSSVRTEDIEAFF. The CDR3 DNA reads TGTGCCAGCAGCTCCGTCCGGACAGAAGACATTGAAGCTTTCTTT.

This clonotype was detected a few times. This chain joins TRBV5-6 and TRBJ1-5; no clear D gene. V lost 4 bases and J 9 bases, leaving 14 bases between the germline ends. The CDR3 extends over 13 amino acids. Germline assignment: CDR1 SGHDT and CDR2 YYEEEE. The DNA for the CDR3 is TGTGCCAGCAGCAATGACCGAGGTGGGCCCCAGCATTTT. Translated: CASSNDRGGPQHF.

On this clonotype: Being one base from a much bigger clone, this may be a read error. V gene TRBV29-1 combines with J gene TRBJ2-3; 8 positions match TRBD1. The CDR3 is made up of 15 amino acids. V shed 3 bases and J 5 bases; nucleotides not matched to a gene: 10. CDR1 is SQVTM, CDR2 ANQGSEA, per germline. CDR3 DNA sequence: TGCAGCGTTGAGTTACGGGGACAGGTAAAAGATACGCAGTATTTT. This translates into CSVELRGQVKDTQYF.

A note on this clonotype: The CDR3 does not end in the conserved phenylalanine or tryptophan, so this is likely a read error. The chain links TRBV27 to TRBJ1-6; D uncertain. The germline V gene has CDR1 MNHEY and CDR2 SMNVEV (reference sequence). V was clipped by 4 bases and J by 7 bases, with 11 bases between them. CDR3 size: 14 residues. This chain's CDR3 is CASSYNGRNSPLHL. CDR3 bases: TGTGCCAGCAGTTATAATGGGCGGAATTCACCCCTCCACCTT.

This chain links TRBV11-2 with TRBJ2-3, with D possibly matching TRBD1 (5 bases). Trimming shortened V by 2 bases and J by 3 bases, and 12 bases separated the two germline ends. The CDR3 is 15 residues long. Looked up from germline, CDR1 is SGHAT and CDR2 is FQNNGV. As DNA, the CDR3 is TGTGCCAGCAGCTTAAACCCCAGGGCTACAGATACGCAGTATTTT. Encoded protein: CASSLNPRATDTQYF.

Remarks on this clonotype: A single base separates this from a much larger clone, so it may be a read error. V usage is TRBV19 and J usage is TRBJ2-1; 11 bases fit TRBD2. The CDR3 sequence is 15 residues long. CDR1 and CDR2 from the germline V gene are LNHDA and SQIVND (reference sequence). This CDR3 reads CSSSITSGSSNEQFF. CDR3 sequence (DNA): TGTTCCAGTAGTATTACTAGCGGGAGTTCAAATGAGCAGTTCTTC.

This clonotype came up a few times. Here the CDR3 DNA reads TGCGCCAGCAGACTGGACAGGGGGGACACTGAAGCTTTCTTT. Residues: CASRLDRGDTEAFF. V gene TRBV5-1 combines with J gene TRBJ1-1, with TRBD1 matching over 10 bases. Per germline, CDR1 SGHRS and CDR2 YFSETQ. V shed 5 bases and J 3 bases; nucleotides not matched to a gene: 4. The CDR3 is made up of 14 amino acids.

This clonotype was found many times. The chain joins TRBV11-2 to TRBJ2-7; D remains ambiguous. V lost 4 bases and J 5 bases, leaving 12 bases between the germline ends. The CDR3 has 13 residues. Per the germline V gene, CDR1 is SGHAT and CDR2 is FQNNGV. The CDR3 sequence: CASSSGPQDEQYF. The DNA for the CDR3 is TGTGCCAGCAGCTCAGGCCCCCAGGACGAGCAGTACTTC.

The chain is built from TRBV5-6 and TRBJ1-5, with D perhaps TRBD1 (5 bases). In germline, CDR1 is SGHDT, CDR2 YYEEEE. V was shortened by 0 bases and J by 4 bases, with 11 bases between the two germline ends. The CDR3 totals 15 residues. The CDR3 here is CASSLAGRMNQPQHF. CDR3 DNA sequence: TGTGCCAGCAGCTTGGCGGGACGGATGAATCAGCCCCAGCATTTT.